Here is one TCR beta chain with its context. Germline assignment: CDR1 LGHDT and CDR2 YNNKEL (reference sequence). V was pared by 1 base and J by 5 bases, with 9 bases between. There are 15 residues in the CDR3. TCRdb re-called the 5' RACE reads through MiXCR, storing one row per CDR3 protein. The data contain roughly 380,000 distinct CDR3 sequences, under 30% of them seen just once; the ten biggest clones take up roughly 5.5%. The data stem from a study of identical twins' blood T cells. J is TRBJ1-6 and V is TRBV3-1; D unclear. The specimen was PBMCs. The clonotype originates from a woman aged 18-50 years in good health. The CDR3 DNA follows: TGTGCCAGCAGCCAAGGGTCCAGCGATAATTCACCCCTCCACTTT. Its protein is CASSQGSSDNSPLHF.